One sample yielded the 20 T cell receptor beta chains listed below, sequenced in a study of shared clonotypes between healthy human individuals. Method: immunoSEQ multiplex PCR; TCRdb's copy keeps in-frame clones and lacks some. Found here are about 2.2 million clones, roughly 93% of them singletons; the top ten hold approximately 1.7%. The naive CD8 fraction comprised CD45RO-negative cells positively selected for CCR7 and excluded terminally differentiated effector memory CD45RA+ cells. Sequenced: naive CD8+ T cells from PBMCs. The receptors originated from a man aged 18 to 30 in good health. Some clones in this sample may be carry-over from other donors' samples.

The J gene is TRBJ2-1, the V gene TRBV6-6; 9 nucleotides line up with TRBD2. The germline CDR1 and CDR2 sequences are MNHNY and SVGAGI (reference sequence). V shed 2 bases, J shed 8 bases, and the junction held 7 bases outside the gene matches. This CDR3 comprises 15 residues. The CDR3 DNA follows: TGTGCCAGCAGTTACCTAGCGGGACCATATCATGAGCAGTTCTTC. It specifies CASSYLAGPYHEQFF.

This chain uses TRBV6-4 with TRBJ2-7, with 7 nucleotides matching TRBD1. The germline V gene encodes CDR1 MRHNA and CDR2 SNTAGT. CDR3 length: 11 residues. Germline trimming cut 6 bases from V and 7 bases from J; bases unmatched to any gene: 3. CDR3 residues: CASSSGGEQYF. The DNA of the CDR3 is TGTGCCAGCAGCTCAGGGGGTGAGCAGTACTTC.

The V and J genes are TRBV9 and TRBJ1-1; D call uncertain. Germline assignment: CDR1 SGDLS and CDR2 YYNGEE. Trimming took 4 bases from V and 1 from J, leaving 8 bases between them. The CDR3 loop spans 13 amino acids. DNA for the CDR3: TGTGCCAGCAGCTTTGGCGGGAACACTGAAGCTTTCTTT. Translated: CASSFGGNTEAFF.

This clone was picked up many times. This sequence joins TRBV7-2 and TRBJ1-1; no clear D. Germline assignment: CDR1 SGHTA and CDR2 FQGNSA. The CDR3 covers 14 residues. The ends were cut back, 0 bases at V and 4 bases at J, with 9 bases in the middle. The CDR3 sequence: CASSLAGMGTEAFF. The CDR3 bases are TGTGCCAGCAGCTTAGCAGGGATGGGCACTGAAGCTTTCTTT.

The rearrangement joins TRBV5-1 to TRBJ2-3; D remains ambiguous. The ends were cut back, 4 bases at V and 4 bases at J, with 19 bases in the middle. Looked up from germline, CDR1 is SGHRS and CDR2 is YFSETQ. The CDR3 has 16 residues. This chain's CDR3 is CASSRTTVGSSDTQYF. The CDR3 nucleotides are TGCGCCAGCAGCCGAACGACTGTCGGTTCCTCAGATACGCAGTATTTT.

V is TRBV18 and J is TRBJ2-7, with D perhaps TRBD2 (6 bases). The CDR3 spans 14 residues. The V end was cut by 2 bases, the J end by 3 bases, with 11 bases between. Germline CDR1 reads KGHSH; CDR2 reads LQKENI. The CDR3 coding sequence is TGTGCCAGCTCACCAGCGGGGTATGACTACGAGCAGTACTTC. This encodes CASSPAGYDYEQYF.

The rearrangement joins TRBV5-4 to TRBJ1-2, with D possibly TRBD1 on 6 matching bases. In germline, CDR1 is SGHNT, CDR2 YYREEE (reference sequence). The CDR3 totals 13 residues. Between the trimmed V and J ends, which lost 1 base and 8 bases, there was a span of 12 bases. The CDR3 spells CASSLRRTEGYTF. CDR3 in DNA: TGTGCCAGCAGCTTGAGAAGGACAGAAGGCTACACCTTC. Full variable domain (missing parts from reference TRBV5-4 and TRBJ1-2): ETGVTQSPTHLIKTRGQQVTLRCSSQSGHNTVSWYQQALGQGPQFIFQYYREEENGRGNFPPRFSGLQFPNYSSELNVNALELDDSALYLCASSLRRTEGYTFGSGTRLTVV.

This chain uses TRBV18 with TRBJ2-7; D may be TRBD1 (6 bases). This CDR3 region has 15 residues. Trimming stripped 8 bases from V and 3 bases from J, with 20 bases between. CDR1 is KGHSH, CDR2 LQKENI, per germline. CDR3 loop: CASARWTDQHYEQYF. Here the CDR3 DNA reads TGTGCCAGCGCCCGGTGGACAGATCAACACTACGAGCAGTACTTC.

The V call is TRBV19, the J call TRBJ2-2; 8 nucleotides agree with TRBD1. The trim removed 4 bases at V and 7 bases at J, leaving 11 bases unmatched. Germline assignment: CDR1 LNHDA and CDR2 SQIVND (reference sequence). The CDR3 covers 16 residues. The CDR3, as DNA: TGTGCCAGTAGTACCAATCCCAGGGGGCTTAACGGGGAGCTGTTTTTT. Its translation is CASSTNPRGLNGELFF. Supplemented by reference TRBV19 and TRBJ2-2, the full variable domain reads DGGITQSPKYLFRKEGQNVTLSCEQNLNHDAMYWYRQDPGQGLRLIYYSQIVNDFQKGDIAEGYSVSREKKESFPLTVTSAQKNPTAFYLCASSTNPRGLNGELFFGEGSRLTVL.

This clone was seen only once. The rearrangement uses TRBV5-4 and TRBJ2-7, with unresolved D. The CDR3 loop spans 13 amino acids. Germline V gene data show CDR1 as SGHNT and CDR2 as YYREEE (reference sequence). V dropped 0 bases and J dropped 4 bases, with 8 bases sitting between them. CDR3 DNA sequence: TGTGCCAGCAGCTTGGACAATTCTTACGAGCAGTACTTC. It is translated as CASSLDNSYEQYF.

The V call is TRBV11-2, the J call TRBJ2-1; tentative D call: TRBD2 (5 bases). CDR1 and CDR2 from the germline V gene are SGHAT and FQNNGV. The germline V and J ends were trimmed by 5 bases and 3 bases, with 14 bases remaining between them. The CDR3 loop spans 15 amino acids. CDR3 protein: CASSLPRVSYNEQFF. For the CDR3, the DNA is TGTGCCAGCAGCCTCCCGAGGGTAAGCTACAATGAGCAGTTCTTC.

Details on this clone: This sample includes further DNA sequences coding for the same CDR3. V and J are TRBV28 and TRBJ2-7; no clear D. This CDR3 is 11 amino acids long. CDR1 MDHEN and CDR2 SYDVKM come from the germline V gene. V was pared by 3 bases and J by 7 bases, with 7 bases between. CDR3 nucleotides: TGTGCCAGCAGTTTGTCTGGGGAGCAGTACTTC. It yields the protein CASSLSGEQYF.

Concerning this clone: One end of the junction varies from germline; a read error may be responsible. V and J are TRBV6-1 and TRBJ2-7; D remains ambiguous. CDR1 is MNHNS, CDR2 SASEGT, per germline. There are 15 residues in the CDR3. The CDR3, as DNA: TGTGCCAGCAGTGAATCCGACGAGGCCTCCGACGAGCAGTACTTC. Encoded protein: CASSESDEASDEQYF.

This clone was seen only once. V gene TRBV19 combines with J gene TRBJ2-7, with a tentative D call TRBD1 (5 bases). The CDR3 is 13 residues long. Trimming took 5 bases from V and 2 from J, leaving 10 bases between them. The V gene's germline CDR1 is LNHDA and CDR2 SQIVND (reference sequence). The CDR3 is CASSLDMTYEQYF. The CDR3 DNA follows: TGTGCCAGTAGTCTGGACATGACCTACGAGCAGTACTTC.

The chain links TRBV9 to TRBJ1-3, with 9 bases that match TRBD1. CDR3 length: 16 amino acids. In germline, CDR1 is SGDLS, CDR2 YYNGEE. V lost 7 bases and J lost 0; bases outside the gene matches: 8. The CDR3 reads CASHPGQGYSGNTIYF. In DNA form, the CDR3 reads TGTGCCAGCCACCCGGGACAGGGTTACTCTGGAAACACCATATATTTT. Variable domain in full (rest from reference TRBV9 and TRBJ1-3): DSGVTQTPKHLITATGQRVTLRCSPRSGDLSVYWYQQSLDQGLQFLIQYYNGEERAKGNILERFSAQQFPDLHSELNLSSLELGDSALYFCASHPGQGYSGNTIYFGEGSWLTVV.

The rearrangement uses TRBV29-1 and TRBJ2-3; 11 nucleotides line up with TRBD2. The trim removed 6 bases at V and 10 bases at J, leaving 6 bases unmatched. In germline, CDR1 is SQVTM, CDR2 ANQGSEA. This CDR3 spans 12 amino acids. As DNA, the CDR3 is TGCAGCGTCTACGGGACTAGCGGTGCGCAGTATTTT. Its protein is CSVYGTSGAQYF.

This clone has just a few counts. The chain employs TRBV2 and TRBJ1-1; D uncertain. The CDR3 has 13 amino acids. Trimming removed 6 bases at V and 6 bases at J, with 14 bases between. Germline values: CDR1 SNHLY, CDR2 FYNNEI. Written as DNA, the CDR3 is TGTGCCAGCAGAGGAACGGCATATCCTGAAGCTTTCTTT. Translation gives CASRGTAYPEAFF.

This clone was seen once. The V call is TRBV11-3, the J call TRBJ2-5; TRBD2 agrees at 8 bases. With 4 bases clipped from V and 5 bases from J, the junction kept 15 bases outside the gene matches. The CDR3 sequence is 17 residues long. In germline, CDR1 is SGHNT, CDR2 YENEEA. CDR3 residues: CASSSGRGLGSPETQYF. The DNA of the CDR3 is TGTGCCAGCAGCTCCGGAAGGGGACTAGGAAGTCCGGAGACCCAGTACTTC.

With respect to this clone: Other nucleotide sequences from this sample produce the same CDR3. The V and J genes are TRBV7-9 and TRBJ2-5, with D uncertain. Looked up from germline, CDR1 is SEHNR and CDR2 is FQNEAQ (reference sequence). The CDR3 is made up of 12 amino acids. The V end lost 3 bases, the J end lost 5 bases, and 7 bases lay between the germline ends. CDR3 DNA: TGTGCCAGCAGCTTTCCGGCGGAGACCCAGTACTTC. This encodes CASSFPAETQYF.

The DNA of the CDR3 is TGTGCCAGTAGTATGGGACAGGGTTCTGGCTACACCTTC. Translation gives CASSMGQGSGYTF. J is TRBJ1-2 and V is TRBV19, with 9 bases that match TRBD1. Germline assignment: CDR1 LNHDA and CDR2 SQIVND (reference sequence). This CDR3 region has 13 residues. V was pared by 3 bases and J by 7 bases, with 3 bases of the junction left unmatched.